Below, 15 T cell receptor beta chains from the same sample are listed, as sequenced in a study. Using its own MiXCR run on the RT-PCR reads, TCRdb lists one record per CDR3 protein. Of more than 550,000 distinct CDR3 sequences listed, approximately 15% are singletons. Sequenced: memory CD4+ T cells from blood. These receptors all stem from a female donor in good health, serving as a healthy control.

This clonotype was seen once. DNA of the CDR3: TGTGCCAGCAGCCAAGATAGGCAGAGCTCCTACAATGAGCAGTTCTTC. Translating gives CASSQDRQSSYNEQFF. V and J are TRBV14 and TRBJ2-1, with D hard to call. CDR3 size: 16 residues. Trimming removed 0 bases at V and 0 bases at J, with 9 bases between. Germline CDR1 SGHDN, CDR2 FVKESK.

Concerning this clonotype itself: Being one base from a much bigger clone, this may be a read error. V gene TRBV28 combines with J gene TRBJ2-7; a possible D gene is TRBD1 (5 bases). The germline gives CDR1 MDHEN, CDR2 SYDVKM. V was cut by 5 bases and J by 2 bases, with 7 bases left in between. The CDR3 length is 12 residues. The CDR3 loop reads CASSKTAYEQYF. In DNA form, the CDR3 reads TGTGCCAGCAGTAAGACAGCCTACGAGCAGTACTTC.

The rearrangement joins TRBV28 to TRBJ2-5; 9 positions match TRBD2. CDR1 MDHEN and CDR2 SYDVKM come from the germline V gene. Trimming cost V 2 bases and J 5 bases; bases outside gene matches: 12. The CDR3 is 17 residues long. The CDR3 loop reads CASSLGVAGASGETQYF. Here the CDR3 DNA reads TGTGCCAGCAGTTTAGGGGTAGCGGGAGCTTCGGGGGAGACCCAGTACTTC.

The chain couples TRBV7-2 to TRBJ1-6, with TRBD1 as a possible D gene (6 bases). V shed 1 base and J shed 10 bases, with 14 bases lying between them. Germline values: CDR1 SGHTA, CDR2 FQGNSA. The CDR3 runs to 15 residues. DNA for the CDR3: TGTGCCAGCAGCTTAGGTCCTGCTAGGGGGTCACCCCTCCACTTT. Translated: CASSLGPARGSPLHF.

The chain recombines TRBV7-2 with TRBJ1-1, with 9 bases aligning to TRBD1. CDR1 and CDR2 from the germline V gene are SGHTA and FQGNSA. The CDR3 is made up of 14 amino acids. J lost 6 bases, V lost 5 bases, and 7 bases had no gene match. CDR3 nucleotides: TGTGCCAGCAGCGCTCAGGGACAGGGCTCTGAAGCTTTCTTT. Its protein is CASSAQGQGSEAFF.

At least ten counts were recorded for this clonotype. V and J are TRBV20-1 and TRBJ2-7; D ambiguous. This CDR3 comprises 13 residues. V dropped 2 bases and J dropped 1 base, with 9 bases sitting between them. In germline, CDR1 is DFQATT, CDR2 SNEGSKA (reference sequence). For the CDR3, the DNA is TGCAGTGCTAGAAAAGAGGTGTCCTACGAGCAGTACTTC. Protein product: CSARKEVSYEQYF.

This clonotype was recorded at least ten times. V is TRBV12-3 or TRBV12-4 and J is TRBJ2-1, with TRBD2 identical over 7 bases. With V trimmed by 1 base and J by 6 bases, 6 bases remained unmatched. This CDR3 region has 15 residues. In DNA, the CDR3 is TGTGCCAGCAGTTTAGGGTGGGAGGGCCGCAATGAGCAGTTCTTC. Protein: CASSLGWEGRNEQFF.

This clonotype was observed at least ten times. The chain joins TRBV27 to TRBJ2-7; 8 positions agree with TRBD1. CDR1 MNHEY and CDR2 SMNVEV come from the germline V gene (reference sequence). V lost 6 bases, J lost 2 bases, and 9 bases stayed unmatched. The CDR3 totals 15 residues. The CDR3 sequence is CASSLSGTGPYEQYF. Here the CDR3 DNA reads TGTGCCAGCAGCTTGTCTGGGACAGGCCCCTACGAGCAGTACTTC.

In this sample, this clonotype turned up many times. V is TRBV20-1 and J is TRBJ2-1; TRBD2 might be the D (6 bases). The CDR3 contains 14 residues. Trimming cost V 2 bases and J 2 bases, with 10 bases left between them. CDR1 DFQATT and CDR2 SNEGSKA come from the germline V gene (reference sequence). For the CDR3, the DNA is TGCAGTGCTAGAAATAGCGGACCCTACAATGAGCAGTTCTTC. Translated: CSARNSGPYNEQFF.

This clonotype has a handful of counts. The junction differs from germline at one of its ends, possibly a read error. The V and J genes are TRBV7-7 and TRBJ2-7, with TRBD1 identical over 7 bases. The CDR3 covers 14 residues. CDR1 and CDR2 from the germline V gene are SSHAT and FNYEAQ (reference sequence). The CDR3: CASSLARGPYEQYF. In nucleotides, the CDR3 is TGTGCTAGCAGCTTAGCGAGGGGGCCCTACGAGCAGTACTTC.

Ten or more counts support this clonotype. This chain joins TRBV7-6 and TRBJ2-5; 7 bases are shared with TRBD2. CDR1 is SGHVS and CDR2 is FNYEAQ in the germline V gene. With 0 bases clipped from V and 5 bases from J, the junction kept 18 bases outside the gene matches. The CDR3 is made up of 19 amino acids. The CDR3: CASSLAIKGLADLGETQYF. CDR3 coding DNA: TGTGCCAGCAGCTTAGCGATTAAGGGTCTAGCGGATTTAGGGGAGACCCAGTACTTC.

A few counts support this clonotype. The rearrangement links TRBV7-2 to TRBJ2-7; 9 positions match TRBD2. Germline V CDR1 and CDR2: SGHTA, FQGNSA. J was trimmed by 7 bases and V by 6 bases; bases with no gene match: 7. The CDR3 loop spans 13 amino acids. The DNA for the CDR3 is TGTGCCAGCAGATTTCTAGCGGGACGGGAGCAGTACTTC. As protein: CASRFLAGREQYF.

This clonotype has more than one count but fewer than ten. The J gene is TRBJ2-2, the V gene TRBV5-1, with no clear D. The CDR3 spans 14 residues. CDR1 and CDR2 (germline): SGHRS, YFSETQ. The V and J ends lost 1 base and 4 bases respectively, with 8 bases between them. CDR3 sequence reads: CASSLLTVTGELFF. The CDR3 nucleotides are TGCGCCAGCAGCTTGTTAACAGTCACCGGGGAGCTGTTTTTT.

The V and J genes are TRBV23-1 and TRBJ2-7; a weak D match, TRBD1 (5 bases). Being an ORF, TRBV23-1 has a function that is uncertain. V was trimmed by 3 bases and J by 6 bases, leaving 15 bases between them. This CDR3 is 14 amino acids long. CDR3 nucleotides: TGCGCCAGCAGTCACGTCCTCATCAGGGTCGAGCAGTACTTC. Translated: CASSHVLIRVEQYF.

This clonotype was counted many times. This chain links TRBV27 with TRBJ2-1; 7 bases are a match to TRBD2. The V and J ends lost 3 bases and 5 bases, in that order; junction bases with no gene match: 4. The CDR3 is 14 amino acids. Germline V gene sequence: CDR1 MNHEY, CDR2 SMNVEV (reference sequence). The CDR3 DNA reads as TGTGCCAGCAGTTTGAGTCTAGCGGACAATGAGCAGTTCTTC. Residues: CASSLSLADNEQFF.